Each of the 5 T cell receptor beta chains below was sequenced from the same sample in a study of T cells in tuberculosis. Time point in this sample: new active TB diagnosis, blood taken before or within 7 days of starting treatment. TCRdb's table, derived via immunoSEQ multiplex PCR, lists solely in-frame clones and lacks some. Altogether about 40,000 clones are present, roughly 94% being singletons, with the ten largest covering about 4.1%. Sequenced here: PBMCs, sampled at tuberculosis diagnosis. Source of these receptors: an adult with tuberculosis.

The chain couples TRBV28 to TRBJ1-1, with D unresolved. There are 16 residues in the CDR3. V was trimmed by 1 base and J by 1 base, leaving 13 bases between them. Germline loops: CDR1 MDHEN, CDR2 SYDVKM. The CDR3 DNA is TGTGCCAGCAGTTTATCGTCTGGGTCGGGGAACACTGAAGCTTTCTTT. It encodes CASSLSSGSGNTEAFF.

This sequence joins TRBV6-5 and TRBJ2-2; D remains unclear. This CDR3 spans 12 amino acids. V lost 4 bases, J lost 6 bases, and 6 bases lay in between. Germline CDR1 and CDR2: MNHEY and SVGAGI. CDR3 DNA sequence: TGTGCCAGCAGTTTAAGCCCCGGGGAGCTGTTTTTT. Amino acid sequence: CASSLSPGELFF.

The CDR3 nucleotides read TGTGCCAGCAGTTCACAGGGGATGAACACTGAAGCTTTCTTT. This codes for CASSSQGMNTEAFF. The chain links TRBV6-1 to TRBJ1-1, with TRBD1 identical over 7 bases. The CDR3 is made up of 14 amino acids. Germline V CDR1 and CDR2: MNHNS, SASEGT. Germline trimming cut 5 bases from V and 0 bases from J; bases unmatched to any gene: 3.

The gene calls are TRBV19 and TRBJ2-7; 7 nucleotides agree with TRBD2. The CDR3 loop spans 14 amino acids. Germline V lookup: CDR1 LNHDA, CDR2 SQIVND (reference sequence). The ends lost 7 bases at V and 1 base at J; junction bases unmatched: 7. The CDR3 nucleotides read TGTGCCAGTACGCCCTTCGGGAGGTCCTACGAGCAGTACTTC. The encoded protein is CASTPFGRSYEQYF. Together with reference TRBV19 and TRBJ2-7, the CDR3 gives the full variable domain: DGGITQSPKYLFRKEGQNVTLSCEQNLNHDAMYWYRQDPGQGLRLIYYSQIVNDFQKGDIAEGYSVSREKKESFPLTVTSAQKNPTAFYLCASTPFGRSYEQYFGPGTRLTVT.

The chain carries TRBV10-2 and TRBJ1-6; perhaps TRBD1 as D (5 bases). Germline assignment: CDR1 WSHSY and CDR2 SAAADI. The CDR3 sequence is 18 residues long. V was cut by 3 bases and J by 1 base, with 16 bases left in between. Here the CDR3 DNA reads TGCGCCAGCAGTGATAGCGGAGGGGATTATTCCTATAATTCACCCCTCCACTTT. Amino acids: CASSDSGGDYSYNSPLHF.